This T cell receptor beta chain was documented in a study of technical replicates of blood from a few donors. Germline lookup yields CDR1 SGDLS and CDR2 YYNGEE. The ends were cut back, 0 bases at V and 2 bases at J, with 10 bases in the middle. The CDR3 extends over 15 amino acids. Profiling relied on immunoSEQ multiplex PCR, and the TCRdb table lists in-frame clones only, not all of them. The sample carries approximately 52,000 clones, about 90% recorded once. This sequence joins TRBV9 and TRBJ2-3; TRBD1 is a possible D gene (6 bases). This TCR derives from a human donor in good health. Some clones in this sample may be carry-over from other donors' samples. Sequenced material: PBMCs. The CDR3 region is CASSVGGGDTDTQYF. CDR3 in DNA: TGTGCCAGCAGCGTAGGAGGGGGAGACACAGATACGCAGTATTTT. The whole variable domain, remainder taken from reference TRBV9 and TRBJ2-3, is DSGVTQTPKHLITATGQRVTLRCSPRSGDLSVYWYQQSLDQGLQFLIQYYNGEERAKGNILERFSAQQFPDLHSELNLSSLELGDSALYFCASSVGGGDTDTQYFGPGTRLTVL.